Presented here are 11 T cell receptor beta chains from one specimen sequenced in a study of blood T cells in healthy people across ages. Then a second PCR, running roughly 7 to 11 cycles, was carried out with a sample-barcoded 5' primer and a J-beta primer mix. MiXCR was run by TCRdb on the 5' RACE reads, yielding one entry per CDR3 protein. The sample lists 1.8 million or so distinct CDR3 sequences; about two fifths were seen once. Sequencing used blood. These receptors came from a human donor in good health.

The rearrangement uses TRBV7-9 and TRBJ1-2; TRBD1 matches at 9 bases. The CDR3 runs to 14 residues. Germline V gene lookup returns CDR1 SEHNR and CDR2 FQNEAQ (reference sequence). V lost 3 bases and J lost 6; bases outside the gene matches: 5. The CDR3 loop reads CASSFGQGSHGYTF. The CDR3 nucleotides read TGTGCCAGCAGCTTCGGACAGGGGTCGCATGGCTACACCTTC.

J is TRBJ2-1 and V is TRBV4-2; 8 bases align to TRBD1. This CDR3 has 15 amino acids. The V gene end was trimmed by 7 bases and the J gene end by 6 bases; junction bases not matched to a gene: 11. CDR1 is LGHNA, CDR2 YNFKEQ, per germline. The CDR3 loop reads CASTGIGQGGNEQFF. The CDR3 DNA follows: TGTGCCAGCACGGGGATCGGACAGGGAGGCAATGAGCAGTTCTTC.

The chain combines TRBV7-2 with TRBJ2-7, with D perhaps matching TRBD1 (5 bases). V was trimmed by 5 bases and J by 2 bases, leaving 13 bases between them. This CDR3 has 14 amino acids. Germline V gene lookup returns CDR1 SGHTA and CDR2 FQGNSA. In nucleotides, the CDR3 is TGTGCCAGCAGCCCTCAGGGATATACCTACGAGCAGTACTTC. Protein product: CASSPQGYTYEQYF.

The chain employs TRBV10-3 and TRBJ2-5; tentatively, D is TRBD1 or TRBD2 (5 bases each). CDR3 size: 13 residues. The V and J ends lost 2 bases and 5 bases respectively, with 9 bases between them. CDR1 and CDR2 (germline): ENHRY, SYGVKD. The CDR3 loop is CAISEAREETQYF. Here the CDR3 DNA reads TGTGCCATCAGTGAGGCCAGGGAGGAGACCCAGTACTTC.

The gene calls are TRBV9 and TRBJ2-1; D is possibly TRBD1 (5 bases). The J call may be incorrect, as the DNA end agrees better with TRBJ2-7. The CDR3 has 15 amino acids. Per the germline V gene, CDR1 is SGDLS and CDR2 is YYNGEE. In DNA, the CDR3 is TGTGCCAGCAGCCCCAGGGTGGCCCCTGATGGTGAGCAGTACTTC. Its protein product is CASSPRVAPDGEQYF.

This clonotype was seen more than once but under ten times. The rearrangement joins TRBV14 to TRBJ2-7; no reliable D call. The CDR3 is made up of 13 amino acids. Germline V gene lookup returns CDR1 SGHDN and CDR2 FVKESK. The V end lost 0 bases, the J end lost 3 bases, and 6 bases lay between the germline ends. The CDR3 here is CASSQERFYEQYF. DNA of the CDR3: TGTGCCAGCAGCCAAGAGCGCTTCTACGAGCAGTACTTC.

This clonotype has a handful of counts. In DNA, the CDR3 is TGTGCCAGCAGCAGCGAACAGGGGTGGGGCACTGAAGCTTTCTTT. Amino acid sequence: CASSSEQGWGTEAFF. The chain recombines TRBV5-4 with TRBJ1-1, with TRBD1 identical over 7 bases. V dropped 4 bases and J dropped 4; count of bases not matched to a gene: 10. The CDR3 totals 15 residues. Germline V lookup: CDR1 SGHNT, CDR2 YYREEE (reference sequence).

V gene TRBV7-9 combines with J gene TRBJ2-7; either TRBD1 or TRBD2 may supply D (5 bases each). Trimming shortened V by 7 bases and J by 0 bases, and 13 bases separated the two germline ends. CDR3 length: 14 amino acids. The germline gives CDR1 SEHNR, CDR2 FQNEAQ (reference sequence). The CDR3: CASTSGPYSYEQYF. CDR3 nucleotides: TGTGCCAGCACCTCGGGACCGTACTCCTACGAGCAGTACTTC.

The V call is TRBV7-9, the J call TRBJ1-6, with a tentative D call TRBD1 (6 bases). The CDR3 consists of 14 residues. From germline, CDR1 is SEHNR and CDR2 FQNEAQ (reference sequence). The V end was cut by 5 bases, the J end by 6 bases, with 11 bases between. CDR3 sequence (DNA): TGTGCCAGCAGCAAGACAGGCGTTAATTCACCCCTCCACTTT. Its protein is CASSKTGVNSPLHF.

This clonotype appeared a few times. The chain couples TRBV12-3 or TRBV12-4 to TRBJ2-5; D gene ambiguous. V lost 2 bases, J lost 5 bases, and 12 bases lay in between. The CDR3 covers 14 residues. The CDR3: CASSLWVATETQYF. The CDR3 DNA is TGTGCCAGCAGTTTATGGGTGGCTACGGAGACCCAGTACTTC.

The chain carries TRBV29-1 and TRBJ1-1; possibly TRBD1 for D (5 bases). Trimming left V 4 bases short and J 1 base short, with 16 bases between. This CDR3 is 15 amino acids long. CDR1 is SQVTM and CDR2 is ANQGSEA in the germline V gene. The CDR3 DNA is TGCAGCGTTGCCCCACAAATCAGGGAGAACACTGAAGCTTTCTTT. This gives the protein CSVAPQIRENTEAFF. Based on the CDR3 plus reference TRBV29-1 and TRBJ1-1, the full variable domain is SAVISQKPSRDICQRGTSLTIQCQVDSQVTMMFWYRQQPGQSLTLIATANQGSEATYESGFVIDKFPISRPNLTFSTLTVSNMSPEDSSIYLCSVAPQIRENTEAFFGQGTRLTVV.